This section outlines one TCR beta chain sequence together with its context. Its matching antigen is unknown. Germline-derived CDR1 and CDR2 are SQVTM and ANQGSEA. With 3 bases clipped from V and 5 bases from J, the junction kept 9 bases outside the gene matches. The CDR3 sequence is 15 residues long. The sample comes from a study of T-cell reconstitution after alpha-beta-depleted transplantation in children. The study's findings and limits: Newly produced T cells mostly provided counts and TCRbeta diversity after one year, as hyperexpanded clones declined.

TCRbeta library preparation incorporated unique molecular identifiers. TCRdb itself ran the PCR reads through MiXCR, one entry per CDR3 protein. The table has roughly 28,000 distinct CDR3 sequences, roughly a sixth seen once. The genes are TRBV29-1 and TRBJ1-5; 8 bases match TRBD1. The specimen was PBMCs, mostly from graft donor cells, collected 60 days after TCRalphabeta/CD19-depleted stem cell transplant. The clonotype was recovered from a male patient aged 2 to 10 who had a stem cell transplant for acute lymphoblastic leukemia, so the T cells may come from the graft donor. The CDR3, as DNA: TGCAGCGTTGATACCACAGGGGGTTCTTATCAGCCCCAGCATTTT. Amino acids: CSVDTTGGSYQPQHF.